This TCR beta chain was sequenced during a study of blood T cells in healthy people across ages. Combining a sample-barcoded 5' primer with a J-beta primer mix, a second PCR ran for roughly 7 to 12 cycles. TCRdb redid the calling of the 5' RACE reads with MiXCR, one entry per CDR3 protein. Altogether 650,000 to 700,000 distinct CDR3 sequences are present, 32% being singletons, with the ten largest covering over 15%. To note about this clonotype: Its target is unknown.

Study-level points and caveats: TCR beta diversity tracked closely with naive T cell percentage. CMV status of donors was unknown, possibly confounding expanded clonotype changes. The fall in TCR beta diversity per million T cells was roughly linear with age.

The source of this sequence is a woman of 80 years or more in good health. Sequencing was performed on blood.

DNA for the CDR3: TGTGCCTGGAGTCGGCAGACGAATGAAAAACTGTTTTTT. Translating gives CAWSRQTNEKLFF. The genes are TRBV30 and TRBJ1-4; D is ambiguous. The germline V and J ends were trimmed by 2 bases and 5 bases, with 9 bases remaining between them. Germline assignment: CDR1 GTSNPN and CDR2 SVGIG (reference sequence). This CDR3 has 13 amino acids.